These 20 T cell receptor beta chains were all obtained from the same sample, sequenced in a study of blood T cell repertoires in COVID-19. TCRdb keeps only in-frame clones here, not all; method: immunoSEQ multiplex PCR. The sample lists fewer than 350,000 clones; roughly 85% were seen once. Sequenced sample: PBMCs or T cells enriched from blood (not recorded which). Receptors originate from a woman between 45 and 65 years old who had recovered from COVID-19.

The CDR3: CSVNRQGMDEQYF. CDR3 coding DNA: TGCAGCGTTAATCGACAGGGAATGGACGAGCAGTACTTC. The chain couples TRBV29-1 to TRBJ2-7; the match to TRBD1 covers 7 bases. The CDR3 covers 13 residues. Germline CDR1 and CDR2: SQVTM and ANQGSEA. V was pared by 5 bases and J by 5 bases, with 9 bases of the junction left unmatched.

This sequence joins TRBV3-1 (or the pseudogene TRBV3-2) and TRBJ2-7; 9 positions match TRBD1. Germline loops: CDR1 LGHDT, CDR2 YNNKEL (reference sequence). The CDR3 contains 14 residues. The trim removed 4 bases at V and 5 bases at J, leaving 6 bases unmatched. DNA of the CDR3: TGTGCCAGCAGCCCAGAGGACAGGGGCCACGAGCAGTACTTC. It yields the protein CASSPEDRGHEQYF.

To note about this clone: This sample also contains other DNA sequences that code for the same CDR3. The chain uses TRBV18 and TRBJ1-2; 9 bases map to TRBD1. V was pared by 3 bases and J by 4 bases, with 3 bases of the junction left unmatched. The CDR3 covers 14 residues. CDR1 KGHSH and CDR2 LQKENI come from the germline V gene. The CDR3 DNA follows: TGTGCCAGCTCACCGGGACAGGGAGGCTATGGCTACACCTTC. Residues: CASSPGQGGYGYTF.

The chain is built from TRBV7-8 and TRBJ1-6; D remains unclear. Germline assignment: CDR1 SGHVS and CDR2 FQNEAQ. The V and J ends lost 5 bases and 11 bases respectively, with 19 bases between them. The CDR3 extends over 15 amino acids. The CDR3 DNA reads as TGTGCCAGCAGCCTCCCTGGGCAGTCATCCACACCCCTCCACTTT. Its protein product is CASSLPGQSSTPLHF.

V and J are TRBV5-4 and TRBJ1-6; maybe TRBD1 (6 bases). Deletions cut 5 bases from V and 5 bases from J, with 11 bases between. The CDR3 runs 14 residues. In germline, CDR1 is SGHNT, CDR2 YYREEE (reference sequence). The CDR3 protein is CASRADRNNSPLHF. The CDR3 nucleotides read TGTGCCAGCAGAGCCGACAGGAATAATTCACCCCTCCACTTT.

The genes are TRBV5-4 and TRBJ2-5; D not certain. The CDR3 loop spans 13 amino acids. Per germline, CDR1 SGHNT and CDR2 YYREEE (reference sequence). V was shortened by 0 bases and J by 4 bases, with 7 bases between the two germline ends. CDR3 loop: CASSLDSRETQYF. Written as DNA, the CDR3 is TGTGCCAGCAGCTTGGATAGCCGAGAGACCCAGTACTTC. Full variable domain (rest looked up from reference TRBV5-4 and TRBJ2-5): ETGVTQSPTHLIKTRGQQVTLRCSSQSGHNTVSWYQQALGQGPQFIFQYYREEENGRGNFPPRFSGLQFPNYSSELNVNALELDDSALYLCASSLDSRETQYFGPGTRLLVL.

The chain carries TRBV18 and TRBJ2-7, with 8 bases lining up with TRBD1. CDR3 length equals 14 residues. V shed 5 bases, J shed 5 bases, and the junction held 8 bases outside the gene matches. Germline values: CDR1 KGHSH, CDR2 LQKENI. CDR3 sequence: CASSARTGRDEQYF. CDR3 nucleotides: TGTGCCAGCTCAGCAAGGACAGGGCGGGACGAGCAGTACTTC.

The chain carries TRBV13 and TRBJ1-4; 7 nucleotides agree with TRBD1. Germline assignment: CDR1 PRHDT and CDR2 FYEKMQ (reference sequence). This CDR3 has 14 residues. Unmatched junction bases numbered 6, after V lost 3 bases and J lost 8 bases. CDR3 loop: CASSFTGEEEKLFF. The CDR3 coding sequence is TGTGCCAGCAGCTTTACAGGGGAGGAGGAAAAACTGTTTTTT.

The chain is built from TRBV7-9 and TRBJ1-2; no firm D call. Germline assignment: CDR1 SEHNR and CDR2 FQNEAQ (reference sequence). V lost 6 bases and J 2 bases, leaving 16 bases between the germline ends. The CDR3 extends over 15 amino acids. CDR3: CASSTPEGGNYGYTF. The CDR3 nucleotides are TGTGCCAGCAGTACCCCCGAGGGAGGGAACTATGGCTACACCTTC.

The V gene is TRBV5-4, the J gene TRBJ2-7, with 8 nucleotides matching TRBD1. The CDR3 is made up of 16 amino acids. Trimming took 0 bases from V and 3 from J; bases not matched to a gene: 8. In germline, CDR1 is SGHNT, CDR2 YYREEE (reference sequence). DNA for the CDR3: TGTGCCAGCAGCTTGGCCGGGACAGGCCTCCACTACGAGCAGTACTTC. Translated, it gives CASSLAGTGLHYEQYF.

The table lists this clone with a count of one. J is TRBJ1-3 and V is TRBV6-5; weak D call: TRBD1 (5 bases). V lost 2 bases and J 4 bases, leaving 9 bases between the germline ends. From germline, CDR1 is MNHEY and CDR2 SVGAGI. This CDR3 is 14 amino acids long. CDR3 loop: CASSYKTEGNTIYF. The CDR3 bases are TGTGCCAGCAGTTACAAGACAGAGGGAAACACCATATATTTT.

In this sample, this clone turned up a few times. The chain carries TRBV4-1 and TRBJ1-6; a possible D gene is TRBD1 (5 bases). Germline CDR1 is MGHRA and CDR2 is YSYEKL. Deletions cut 8 bases from V and 6 bases from J, with 11 bases between. CDR3 length equals 13 residues. The CDR3 DNA reads TGCGCCAGCGGCGGGACTCCTAATTCACCCCTCCACTTT. It is translated as CASGGTPNSPLHF.

The rearrangement links TRBV5-6 to TRBJ1-3; D is possibly TRBD1 (6 bases). Deletions cut 3 bases from V and 1 base from J, with 14 bases between. The CDR3 is made up of 16 amino acids. Germline V lookup: CDR1 SGHDT, CDR2 YYEEEE. The CDR3 sequence is CASSYRGYLSGNTIYF. In nucleotides, the CDR3 is TGTGCCAGCAGCTATAGGGGGTATCTTTCTGGAAACACCATATATTTT.

This chain links TRBV2 with TRBJ1-1, with a possible D match to TRBD1 (5 bases). Germline CDR1 and CDR2: SNHLY and FYNNEI. Trimming removed 6 bases from V and 4 bases from J, with 15 bases in between. This CDR3 region has 14 residues. The CDR3 region is CASSEHGASTEAFF. DNA for the CDR3: TGTGCCAGCAGCGAACATGGGGCGAGCACTGAAGCTTTCTTT.

V is TRBV12-5 and J is TRBJ2-5; 7 positions agree with TRBD1. The CDR3 consists of 14 residues. J was trimmed by 2 bases and V by 1 base; bases with no gene match: 1. Germline V gives CDR1 LGHNT, CDR2 FRNRAP. The CDR3 spells CASGLGQGQETQYF. DNA for the CDR3: TGTGCTAGTGGTTTGGGACAGGGACAAGAGACCCAGTACTTC.

This clone was seen a handful of times. The chain carries TRBV14 and TRBJ1-2, with D possibly TRBD1 on 6 matching bases. The CDR3 loop spans 13 amino acids. Germline loops: CDR1 SGHDN, CDR2 FVKESK. V was shortened by 1 base and J by 6 bases, with 9 bases between the two germline ends. Here the CDR3 reads CASSQGGQNGYTF. CDR3 sequence (DNA): TGTGCCAGCAGCCAAGGGGGGCAGAATGGCTACACCTTC.

This sequence joins TRBV19 and TRBJ1-2; TRBD1 matches 10 bases. The CDR3 loop spans 13 amino acids. The V segment lost 6 bases and the J segment 8 bases; nucleotides outside the gene matches: 6. CDR1 LNHDA and CDR2 SQIVND come from the germline V gene (reference sequence). As DNA, the CDR3 is TGTGCCAGTAGCGAGACAGGGGGCTTGGGCTACACCTTC. Translation gives CASSETGGLGYTF.

This clone was recorded only once. This sequence joins TRBV5-1 and TRBJ2-5; tentatively, D is TRBD1 (6 bases). Germline CDR1 and CDR2: SGHRS and YFSETQ. The CDR3 spans 14 residues. Between the trimmed V and J ends, which lost 4 bases and 3 bases, there was a span of 13 bases. CDR3 DNA: TGCGCCAGCAGCCCAGGGGACATAAAAGAGACCCAGTACTTC. Translating gives CASSPGDIKETQYF.

This clone was recorded a few times. The chain recombines TRBV29-1 with TRBJ1-1; D uncertain. The germline gives CDR1 SQVTM, CDR2 ANQGSEA. The CDR3 spans 11 residues. Trimming left V 5 bases short and J 1 base short, with 5 bases between. The CDR3 is CSVSRNTEAFF. The CDR3, as DNA: TGCAGCGTTTCCAGGAACACTGAAGCTTTCTTT.

V usage is TRBV7-9 and J usage is TRBJ2-7; D ambiguous. The CDR3 runs to 12 residues. The germline V gene has CDR1 SEHNR and CDR2 FQNEAQ (reference sequence). V was trimmed by 1 base and J by 7 bases, leaving 8 bases between them. The CDR3 spells CASSLDTGEQYF. The CDR3 region has the DNA TGTGCCAGCAGCTTAGACACCGGGGAGCAGTACTTC. The full variable domain, its missing parts supplied by reference TRBV7-9 and TRBJ2-7, is DTGVSQNPRHKITKRGQNVTFRCDPISEHNRLYWYRQTLGQGPEFLTYFQNEAQLEKSRLLSDRFSAERPKGSFSTLEIQRTEQGDSAMYLCASSLDTGEQYFGPGTRLTVT.